This T cell receptor (beta chain) was profiled in a study of control samples from healthy donors and cancer patients. Generated by immunoSEQ multiplex PCR, the TCRdb table keeps only in-frame clones and is missing some. The sample contains 75,000 to 90,000 clones, 85% to 90% of which appear only once. The CDR3 is 13 residues long. The germline CDR1 and CDR2 sequences are SEHNR and FQNEAQ (reference sequence). Sequenced sample: blood. This receptor was taken from a woman aged 40-49 years in good health. The V and J genes are TRBV7-9 and TRBJ1-6; TRBD1 might be the D (5 bases). The CDR3 loop is CADTHVGNSPLHF. CDR3 nucleotide sequence: TGTGCGGACACCCACGTGGGTAATTCACCCCTCCACTTT. The complete variable domain, with remaining parts taken from reference TRBV7-9 and TRBJ1-6, reads DTGVSQNPRHKITKRGQNVTFRCDPISEHNRLYWYRQTLGQGPEFLTYFQNEAQLEKSRLLSDRFSAERPKGSFSTLEIQRTEQGDSAMYLCADTHVGNSPLHFGNGTRLTVT.